A single sample gave rise to the 14 T cell receptor beta chains below, sequenced in a study of shared clonotypes between healthy human individuals. Profiling relied on immunoSEQ multiplex PCR, and the TCRdb table lists in-frame clones only, not all of them. Of some 1,100,000 clones in the sample, 70% to 80% were seen once. What was sequenced was memory CD4+ T cells from PBMCs. Subset noted: CD45RA-negative fraction. These receptors all stem from a man younger than 30 in good health. Some clones in this sample may be carry-over from other donors' samples.

In the case of this clone: The same CDR3 can be traced to other DNA sequences in this sample. This sequence joins TRBV9 and TRBJ2-1; 9 bases line up with TRBD1. Per the germline V gene, CDR1 is SGDLS and CDR2 is YYNGEE. With V trimmed by 0 bases and J by 2 bases, 6 bases remained unmatched. This CDR3 contains 17 residues. CDR3 loop: CASSVDPGQGAYNEQFF. The CDR3 DNA follows: TGTGCCAGCAGCGTAGATCCGGGACAGGGCGCCTACAATGAGCAGTTCTTC.

The chain is built from TRBV28 and TRBJ1-2; D uncertain. CDR1 is MDHEN and CDR2 is SYDVKM in the germline V gene. The CDR3 has 14 amino acids. Trimming shortened V by 7 bases and J by 1 base, and 13 bases separated the two germline ends. The CDR3 DNA is TGTGCCAGCACCTTGACACATCTTAACTATGGCTACACCTTC. It yields the protein CASTLTHLNYGYTF.

V gene TRBV10-1 combines with J gene TRBJ1-5; TRBD1 matches at 7 bases. CDR3 length equals 12 residues. Germline assignment: CDR1 WNHNN and CDR2 SYGVQD (reference sequence). The J segment lost 7 bases and the V segment lost 10 bases, leaving 7 bases of the junction unmatched. CDR3 bases: TGCGCCACATACAGGGGTCGACAGCCCCAGCATTTT. This gives the protein CATYRGRQPQHF.

The chain couples TRBV4-2 to TRBJ2-2; D possibly uses TRBD1 or TRBD2 (5 bases each). CDR1 and CDR2 (germline): LGHNA, YNFKEQ. Trimming took 0 bases from V and 5 from J, leaving 22 bases between them. This CDR3 has 19 amino acids. The CDR3 nucleotides read TGTGCCAGCAGCCAAGATAAGGCCGGGACCCACTCTCGGACCGGGGAGCTGTTTTTT. Its translation: CASSQDKAGTHSRTGELFF.

The chain joins TRBV7-8 to TRBJ2-7; 9 bases match TRBD2. Germline trimming cut 4 bases from V and 5 bases from J; bases unmatched to any gene: 9. The CDR3 length is 15 residues. Germline values: CDR1 SGHVS, CDR2 FQNEAQ. The CDR3 DNA reads TGTGCCAGCAGCTCCTTAGCGGGAGTCCCCCACGAGCAGTACTTC. This encodes CASSSLAGVPHEQYF. Drawing the rest from reference TRBV7-8 and TRBJ2-7, the complete variable domain is GAGVSQSPRYKVAKRGQDVALRCDPISGHVSLFWYQQALGQGPEFLTYFQNEAQLDKSGLPSDRFFAERPEGSVSTLKIQRTQQEDSAVYLCASSSLAGVPHEQYFGPGTRLTVT.

The chain uses TRBV10-3 and TRBJ1-2; TRBD1 matches 8 bases. The germline V gene has CDR1 ENHRY and CDR2 SYGVKD. With 2 bases clipped from V and 4 bases from J, the junction kept 0 bases outside the gene matches. CDR3 length: 13 residues. The CDR3 reads CAISEGTGYGYTF. The CDR3 DNA reads as TGTGCCATCAGTGAGGGGACAGGCTATGGCTACACCTTC.

This clone was recorded a few times. V usage is TRBV23-1 and J usage is TRBJ1-4, with TRBD1 as a possible D gene (5 bases). Being an ORF, TRBV23-1 has a function that is uncertain. The CDR3 runs 13 residues. V was clipped by 8 bases and J by 7 bases, with 14 bases between them. The CDR3 DNA reads TGCGCCAGCCCCGGGGGGGAGGCTGAAAAACTGTTTTTT. It codes for CASPGGEAEKLFF.

This clone was recorded at least ten times. This chain links TRBV7-9 with TRBJ2-5; 12 bases line up with TRBD1. The CDR3 has 15 residues. Germline CDR1 and CDR2: SEHNR and FQNEAQ (reference sequence). V shed 5 bases, J shed 4 bases, and the junction held 5 bases outside the gene matches. The CDR3 sequence is CASSQGTGGRETQYF. CDR3 coding DNA: TGTGCCAGCAGCCAGGGGACAGGGGGCCGAGAGACCCAGTACTTC.

This rearrangement joins TRBV28 to TRBJ1-4, with D hard to call. The germline V gene has CDR1 MDHEN and CDR2 SYDVKM. Trimming took off 5 bases at V and 8 bases at J, with 12 bases between the two ends. This CDR3 contains 13 residues. CDR3 DNA sequence: TGTGCCAGCAGTCTCACCTGGGGAGAAAAACTGTTTTTT. Encoded protein: CASSLTWGEKLFF.

The chain recombines TRBV19 with TRBJ2-1; no clear D gene. Germline values: CDR1 LNHDA, CDR2 SQIVND (reference sequence). Trimming took off 3 bases at V and 6 bases at J, with 18 bases between the two ends. This CDR3 has 16 amino acids. The CDR3 protein is CASSIRSHKPINEQFF. Written as DNA, the CDR3 is TGTGCCAGTAGTATTCGTAGCCACAAGCCCATCAATGAGCAGTTCTTC.

The table lists this clone with a few counts. V is TRBV5-1 and J is TRBJ1-2, with 7 positions matching TRBD1. V shed 4 bases and J 0 bases; nucleotides not matched to a gene: 6. This CDR3 contains 15 residues. The germline V gene has CDR1 SGHRS and CDR2 YFSETQ. Here the CDR3 DNA reads TGCGCCAGCAGCATGGGACAGATGGCTAACTATGGCTACACCTTC. It encodes CASSMGQMANYGYTF. Variable domain in full (rest from reference TRBV5-1 and TRBJ1-2): KAGVTQTPRYLIKTRGQQVTLSCSPISGHRSVSWYQQTPGQGLQFLFEYFSETQRNKGNFPGRFSGRQFSNSRSEMNVSTLELGDSALYLCASSMGQMANYGYTFGSGTRLTVV.

V usage is TRBV28 and J usage is TRBJ1-5; D ambiguous. The CDR3 has 15 residues. V dropped 6 bases and J dropped 5 bases, with 17 bases sitting between them. The V gene's germline CDR1 is MDHEN and CDR2 SYDVKM. The CDR3 sequence is CASSPPMGGDQPQHF. In DNA form, the CDR3 reads TGTGCCAGCAGCCCCCCAATGGGAGGCGATCAGCCCCAGCATTTT.

In regard to this clone: A clone one base away is much larger, so this may be a read error. Different DNA sequences within this sample yield the same CDR3. This chain uses TRBV2 with TRBJ2-7, with D uncertain. This CDR3 has 11 residues. Germline V gene sequence: CDR1 SNHLY, CDR2 FYNNEI. V shed 6 bases and J shed 1 base, with 4 bases lying between them. The CDR3 region is CASSRSYEQYF. In nucleotides, the CDR3 is TGTGCCAGCAGCCGGTCCTACGAGCAGTACTTC.

The CDR3 coding sequence is TGCGCCAGCAGCTTGTTGAACACCGGGGAGCTGTTTTTT. It codes for CASSLLNTGELFF. The V gene is TRBV5-1, the J gene TRBJ2-2; no firm D call. The germline V gene encodes CDR1 SGHRS and CDR2 YFSETQ. CDR3 size: 13 residues. V was cut by 1 base and J by 1 base, with 2 bases left in between.